Listed below are T cell receptor beta chains from one sample, sequenced in a study of CD8+ T cells in alopecia areata. The table came from immunoSEQ multiplex PCR; TCRdb's copy has only in-frame clones and leaves some out. This sample has a few hundred thousand clones, with less than 75% found just once. Material: CD4+ T cells sorted from blood, obtained at week 4, from a patient treated with tofacitinib. The receptor set was obtained from a human donor with alopecia areata. Both conserved end residues are part of each CDR3. D genes are given only for firm matches. Expanded clones are given a class, and other clones once, few, many or no size at all.

size: few; V: TRBV5-8; J: TRBJ2-6; D: -; DNA: TGTGCCAGCAGCTTGTGGGGTATTGGGGCCAACGTCCTGACTTTC; CDR3: CASSLWGIGANVLTF
size: few; V: TRBV5-1; J: TRBJ2-1; D: -; DNA: TGCGCCAGCAGCTTGGCGCCCCGGAGCTCCTACAATGAGCAGTTCTTC; CDR3: CASSLAPRSSYNEQFF
size: once; V: TRBV30; J: TRBJ1-1; D: -; DNA: TGTGCCTGGAAGGGGTCGGGTCCCGAGGAAGCTTTCTTT; CDR3: CAWKGSGPEEAFF
size: -; V: TRBV30; J: TRBJ1-6; D: -; DNA: TGTGCCTGGAGTGTTAGGGCAGGTGATAATTCACCCCTCCACTTT; CDR3: CAWSVRAGDNSPLHF
size: -; V: TRBV29-1; J: TRBJ1-1; D: -; DNA: TGCAGCGTTGGGACGGGGGGAAAGACTTTCTTT; CDR3: CSVGTGGKTFF
size: -; V: TRBV29-1; J: TRBJ1-2; D: TRBD1; DNA: TGCAGCGTTGATCAGGGGGCGCGGGGCTACACCTTC; CDR3: CSVDQGARGYTF
size: -; V: TRBV29-1; J: TRBJ1-1; D: -; DNA: TGCAGCGTTGAAGGCGCCACGAGAGGATTCATGAACACTGAAGCTTTCTTT; CDR3: CSVEGATRGFMNTEAFF
size: -; V: TRBV15; J: TRBJ1-6; D: -; DNA: TGTGCCACCAGCAGAGATTCGGCCAATTCACCCCTCCACTTT; CDR3: CATSRDSANSPLHF
size: -; V: TRBV9; J: TRBJ1-6; D: -; DNA: TGTGCCAGCAGCTCCGGGACAAGAACCCATTCACCCCTCCACTTT; CDR3: CASSSGTRTHSPLHF
size: -; V: TRBV30; J: TRBJ2-5; D: TRBD1; DNA: TGTGCCTCTCAGGGACAGGTTCAAGAGACCCAGTACTTC; CDR3: CASQGQVQETQYF
size: -; V: TRBV6-1; J: TRBJ2-5; D: -; DNA: TGTGCCAGCAGTGAATCGGCGGGGTCAAGGACCCAGTACTTC; CDR3: CASSESAGSRTQYF
size: -; V: TRBV14; J: TRBJ1-1; D: -; DNA: TGTGCCAGCAGCCAAAGGGGGGTTCAGGTTGAAGCTTTCTTT; CDR3: CASSQRGVQVEAFF
size: -; V: TRBV29-1; J: TRBJ1-1; D: TRBD1; DNA: TGCAGCGTTGTCCGGAGGGACAGGAACACTGAAGCTTTCTTT; CDR3: CSVVRRDRNTEAFF
size: -; V: TRBV6-6; J: TRBJ1-4; D: -; DNA: TGTGCCAGCAGTTACTCGGGGGAAACTAATGAAAAACTGTTTTTT; CDR3: CASSYSGETNEKLFF
size: -; V: TRBV9; J: TRBJ1-1; D: TRBD1; DNA: TGTGCCAGCAGCGTAGTCGGGGGACAGGGCGCTGAAGCTTTCTTT; CDR3: CASSVVGGQGAEAFF
size: -; V: TRBV10-1; J: TRBJ2-4; D: -; DNA: TGCGCCAGCAGCGGACATATGGAAAACATTCAGTACTTC; CDR3: CASSGHMENIQYF
size: few; V: TRBV18; J: TRBJ2-7; D: TRBD1; DNA: TGTGCCAGCTCACCACCGGTCACGGGACAGTTCTCCTACGAGCAGTACTTC; CDR3: CASSPPVTGQFSYEQYF
size: -; V: TRBV6-5; J: TRBJ1-2; D: TRBD1; DNA: TGTGCCAGCCGATCTCCAGGGGGAGGTGGCTACACCTTC; CDR3: CASRSPGGGGYTF
size: once; V: TRBV18; J: TRBJ1-2; D: -; DNA: TGTGCCAGCTCACCACCGCGGAGTAACTATGGCTACACCTTC; CDR3: CASSPPRSNYGYTF
size: few; V: TRBV10-3; J: TRBJ2-6; D: -; DNA: TGTGCCATCAGTGAGTCGAGGAAGGAAACCGGGGCCAACGTCCTGACTTTC; CDR3: CAISESRKETGANVLTF
size: -; V: TRBV2; J: TRBJ1-5; D: TRBD1; DNA: TGTGCCAGCAGTCGTGAGACAGGGGGTAAGCCCCAGCATTTT; CDR3: CASSRETGGKPQHF
size: -; V: TRBV28; J: TRBJ2-4; D: TRBD1; DNA: TGTGCCAGCAGTTTTACAGGGGGAGGCAAAAACATTCAGTACTTC; CDR3: CASSFTGGGKNIQYF
size: -; V: TRBV29-1; J: TRBJ1-1; D: -; DNA: TGCAGCGTTGCCCGGGGCACTGAAGCTTTCTTT; CDR3: CSVARGTEAFF
size: few; V: TRBV28; J: TRBJ1-4; D: -; DNA: TGTGCCAGCAGTACCAGGGGAGAGGAAAAACTGTTTTTT; CDR3: CASSTRGEEKLFF
size: -; V: TRBV10-3; J: TRBJ1-6; D: -; DNA: TGTGCCATCAGTGAGTCAGCAGGGGCGAATTCACCCCTCCACTTT; CDR3: CAISESAGANSPLHF
size: -; V: TRBV30; J: TRBJ2-1; D: TRBD2; DNA: TGTGCCTGGAGAAGGGAGGGGAATGAGCAGTTCTTC; CDR3: CAWRREGNEQFF
size: -; V: TRBV30; J: TRBJ1-2; D: -; DNA: TGTGCCTGGAGTGTACCCATGGGTGGCTACACCTTC; CDR3: CAWSVPMGGYTF